These 21 T cell receptor beta chains originate from one sample sequenced in a study of blood T cell repertoires in COVID-19. Assay used: immunoSEQ multiplex PCR; TCRdb lists only in-frame clones, some missing. The sample lists 55,000 to 85,000 clones, around 87% occurring once. The sample taken for sequencing was peripheral blood. The receptors come from a woman aged 18 to 35 with acute or convalescent COVID-19.

V gene TRBV5-4 combines with J gene TRBJ2-2, with D perhaps TRBD2 (5 bases). The CDR3 has 13 amino acids. V lost 4 bases and J lost 4, with 8 bases in between. Germline V gene lookup returns CDR1 SGHNT and CDR2 YYREEE (reference sequence). The CDR3 spells CASSDTSTGELFF. In nucleotides, the CDR3 is TGTGCCAGCAGCGATACTAGCACCGGGGAGCTGTTTTTT.

V and J are TRBV5-1 and TRBJ2-1; 11 bases map to TRBD2. Germline CDR1 is SGHRS and CDR2 is YFSETQ. This CDR3 is 15 amino acids long. The V segment lost 5 bases and the J segment 10 bases; nucleotides outside the gene matches: 11. CDR3 in DNA: TGCGCCAGCAGAGTAACTAGCGGGGGACTGAGCGAGCAGTTCTTC. Amino acid sequence: CASRVTSGGLSEQFF.

V usage is TRBV6-5 and J usage is TRBJ2-1, with TRBD2 matching 14 bases. Germline loops: CDR1 MNHEY, CDR2 SVGAGI. CDR3 length: 16 amino acids. Trimming cost V 2 bases and J 6 bases; bases outside gene matches: 3. This CDR3 reads CASSYVGLAGVNEQFF. CDR3 nucleotide sequence: TGTGCCAGCAGTTACGTGGGACTAGCGGGAGTCAATGAGCAGTTCTTC.

The gene calls are TRBV19 and TRBJ1-1; D may be TRBD1 (6 bases). V was shortened by 3 bases and J by 4 bases, with 15 bases between the two germline ends. Germline CDR1 reads LNHDA; CDR2 reads SQIVND (reference sequence). The CDR3 sequence is 15 residues long. This chain's CDR3 is CASSILTGWGTEAFF. For the CDR3, the DNA is TGTGCCAGTAGTATTCTGACAGGTTGGGGCACTGAAGCTTTCTTT.

The table lists this clone with a count of one. The rearrangement joins TRBV29-1 to TRBJ2-2; D not certain. With 7 bases removed from V and 3 bases from J, the gap between germline ends came to 12 bases. The CDR3 totals 13 residues. Germline lookup yields CDR1 SQVTM and CDR2 ANQGSEA. The CDR3 here is CSARNYDTGELFF. CDR3 nucleotide sequence: TGCAGCGCCAGGAATTACGACACCGGGGAGCTGTTTTTT.

CDR3 DNA: TGTGCCAGCAGCTTATCAGTAGCGAATGAGCAGTTCTTC. It translates to CASSLSVANEQFF. The chain employs TRBV7-9 and TRBJ2-1; tentatively, D is TRBD2 (5 bases). The V gene lost 2 bases and the J gene lost 7 bases, with 9 bases spanning the gap. CDR3 length: 13 residues. CDR1 is SEHNR and CDR2 is FQNEAQ in the germline V gene (reference sequence).

V and J are TRBV3-1 (or the pseudogene TRBV3-2) and TRBJ2-7; TRBD1 matches at 8 bases. The CDR3 spans 15 residues. The V gene's germline CDR1 is LGHDT and CDR2 YNNKEL (reference sequence). Trimming removed 3 bases from V and 5 bases from J; junction bases left unmatched: 9. Written as DNA, the CDR3 is TGTGCCAGCAGCCATACAACCACAGGGGGAGACGAGCAGTACTTC. It codes for CASSHTTTGGDEQYF.

This clone showed up just once. The chain joins TRBV7-2 to TRBJ1-2; D is unresolved. Trimming pared 5 bases from V and 4 bases from J, leaving 17 bases between. There are 15 residues in the CDR3. CDR1 and CDR2 (germline): SGHTA, FQGNSA. CDR3 protein: CASSGLDSVTYGYTF. The CDR3, as DNA: TGTGCCAGCAGCGGCCTAGATTCGGTGACCTATGGCTACACCTTC. Supplemented by reference TRBV7-2 and TRBJ1-2, the full variable domain reads GAGVSQSPSNKVTEKGKDVELRCDPISGHTALYWYRQSLGQGLEFLIYFQGNSAPDKSGLPSDRFSAERTGGSVSTLTIQRTQQEDSAVYLCASSGLDSVTYGYTFGSGTRLTVV.

This clone was picked up one time. The V and J genes are TRBV6-1 and TRBJ1-5; no definite D call. This CDR3 is 13 amino acids long. Trimming stripped 0 bases from V and 6 bases from J, with 6 bases between. From germline, CDR1 is MNHNS and CDR2 SASEGT. The CDR3 sequence: CASSEARSQPQHF. In DNA, the CDR3 is TGTGCCAGCAGTGAAGCGCGTAGTCAGCCCCAGCATTTT.

The J gene is TRBJ2-5, the V gene TRBV28; 9 bases line up with TRBD1. CDR3 length: 14 amino acids. Per the germline V gene, CDR1 is MDHEN and CDR2 is SYDVKM. The J segment lost 5 bases and the V segment lost 4 bases, leaving 5 bases of the junction unmatched. The CDR3 region has the DNA TGTGCCAGCAGTTGGGACAGGGAACGGGAGACCCAGTACTTC. Amino acids: CASSWDRERETQYF. The whole variable domain, filled in from reference TRBV28 and TRBJ2-5, reads DVKVTQSSRYLVKRTGEKVFLECVQDMDHENMFWYRQDPGLGLRLIYFSYDVKMKEKGDIPEGYSVSREKKERFSLILESASTNQTSMYLCASSWDRERETQYFGPGTRLLVL.

The chain recombines TRBV14 with TRBJ1-2; 8 bases fit TRBD1. This CDR3 spans 15 amino acids. The J segment lost 8 bases and the V segment lost 2 bases, leaving 10 bases of the junction unmatched. CDR1 and CDR2 (germline): SGHDN, FVKESK. The CDR3 nucleotides read TGTGCCAGCAGCCAAAGGCAGGGGGCCCTCCTCGGCTACACCTTC. Its translation is CASSQRQGALLGYTF.

The CDR3 loop is CASSFLLAGGRDTQYF. CDR3 nucleotide sequence: TGTGCCAGCAGTTTTTTGTTAGCGGGGGGGAGAGATACGCAGTATTTT. The chain uses TRBV28 and TRBJ2-3; 11 bases map to TRBD2. Germline CDR1 reads MDHEN; CDR2 reads SYDVKM. The trim removed 3 bases at V and 5 bases at J, leaving 7 bases unmatched. The CDR3 runs to 16 residues.

The rearrangement links TRBV7-2 to TRBJ1-4; a weak D match, TRBD1 (6 bases). This CDR3 comprises 14 residues. Germline V gene lookup returns CDR1 SGHTA and CDR2 FQGNSA. The V and J ends lost 7 bases and 5 bases respectively, with 14 bases between them. The CDR3 bases are TGTGCCAGCACCGAGGGGGGGGCCAATGAAAAACTGTTTTTT. Translation: CASTEGGANEKLFF.

The chain combines TRBV29-1 with TRBJ1-2; D uncertain. The CDR3 loop spans 12 amino acids. Deletions cut 7 bases from V and 7 bases from J, with 16 bases between. The germline gives CDR1 SQVTM, CDR2 ANQGSEA. In DNA, the CDR3 is TGCAGCGCTTCAGGCGGGGTAGGTGGCTACACCTTC. This encodes CSASGGVGGYTF.

This chain joins TRBV7-2 and TRBJ2-1, with TRBD1 matching over 11 bases. CDR1 and CDR2 (germline): SGHTA, FQGNSA. V lost 4 bases, J lost 9 bases, and 5 bases stayed unmatched. The CDR3 sequence is 14 residues long. DNA for the CDR3: TGTGCCAGCAGCTGGGGACAGGGGGGCGGTGAGCAGTTCTTC. Encoded protein: CASSWGQGGGEQFF. Supplemented by reference TRBV7-2 and TRBJ2-1, the full variable domain reads GAGVSQSPSNKVTEKGKDVELRCDPISGHTALYWYRQSLGQGLEFLIYFQGNSAPDKSGLPSDRFSAERTGGSVSTLTIQRTQQEDSAVYLCASSWGQGGGEQFFGPGTRLTVL.

The V and J genes are TRBV6-5 and TRBJ1-1; TRBD1 matches 10 bases. The V gene's germline CDR1 is MNHEY and CDR2 SVGAGI. V lost 6 bases and J lost 3; bases outside the gene matches: 7. The CDR3 is made up of 15 amino acids. The CDR3 protein is CASRDRGSQDTEAFF. The CDR3 DNA sequence: TGTGCCAGCAGGGACAGGGGGTCACAGGACACTGAAGCTTTCTTT.

V gene TRBV5-1 combines with J gene TRBJ2-5, with 12 positions matching TRBD2. With 5 bases clipped from V and 5 bases from J, the junction kept 10 bases outside the gene matches. The CDR3 consists of 16 residues. Per the germline V gene, CDR1 is SGHRS and CDR2 is YFSETQ. CDR3 protein: CASRPGSSGGEETQYF. The DNA for the CDR3 is TGCGCCAGCAGACCGGGCTCTAGCGGGGGGGAGGAGACCCAGTACTTC.

V gene TRBV19 combines with J gene TRBJ1-2; a weak D match, TRBD1 (5 bases). The CDR3 runs 14 residues. Per germline, CDR1 LNHDA and CDR2 SQIVND (reference sequence). Trimming took 3 bases from V and 7 from J, leaving 15 bases between them. CDR3 DNA sequence: TGTGCCAGTAGTATGGTACCAGGGTATGGTGGCTACACCTTC. Its protein is CASSMVPGYGGYTF.

CDR3 coding DNA: TGTGCCAGCAGCTTACGGTTAGCGGGGGGCCATGAAGATACGCAGTATTTT. Its translation is CASSLRLAGGHEDTQYF. The rearrangement uses TRBV7-9 and TRBJ2-3, with 10 bases matching TRBD2. The CDR3 consists of 17 residues. J was trimmed by 5 bases and V by 2 bases; bases with no gene match: 10. Germline assignment: CDR1 SEHNR and CDR2 FQNEAQ (reference sequence).

This rearrangement joins TRBV6-5 to TRBJ1-1; D perhaps matches TRBD1 (5 bases). The CDR3 spans 15 residues. The germline V gene encodes CDR1 MNHEY and CDR2 SVGAGI. The V end lost 2 bases, the J end lost 4 bases, and 14 bases lay between the germline ends. In DNA form, the CDR3 reads TGTGCCAGCAGTTACGACAGAAGTGCCCCCACTGAAGCTTTCTTT. Its translation is CASSYDRSAPTEAFF.

The rearrangement links TRBV4-2 to TRBJ1-5; TRBD1 might be the D (6 bases). The CDR3 consists of 22 residues. The germline V and J ends were trimmed by 0 bases and 0 bases, with 27 bases remaining between them. CDR1 and CDR2 (germline): LGHNA, YNFKEQ. CDR3 in DNA: TGTGCCAGCAGCCAAGATTTCGCGTCGCAGGGGCGACACCATAATAGCAATCAGCCCCAGCATTTT. Translated, it gives CASSQDFASQGRHHNSNQPQHF.